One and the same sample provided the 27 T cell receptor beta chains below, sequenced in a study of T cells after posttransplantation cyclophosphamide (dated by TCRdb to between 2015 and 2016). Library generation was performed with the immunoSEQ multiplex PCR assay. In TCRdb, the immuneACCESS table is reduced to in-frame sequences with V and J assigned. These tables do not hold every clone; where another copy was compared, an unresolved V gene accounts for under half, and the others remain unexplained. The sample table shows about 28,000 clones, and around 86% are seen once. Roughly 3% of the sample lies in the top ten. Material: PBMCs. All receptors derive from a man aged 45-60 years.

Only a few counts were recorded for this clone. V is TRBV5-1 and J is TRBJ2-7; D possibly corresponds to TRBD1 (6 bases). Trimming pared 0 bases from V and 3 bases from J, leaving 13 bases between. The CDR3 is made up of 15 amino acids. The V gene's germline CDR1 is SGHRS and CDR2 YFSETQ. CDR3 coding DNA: TGCGCCAGCAGCTTGGAGACAGGCCCCTACTACGAGCAGTACTTC. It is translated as CASSLETGPYYEQYF.

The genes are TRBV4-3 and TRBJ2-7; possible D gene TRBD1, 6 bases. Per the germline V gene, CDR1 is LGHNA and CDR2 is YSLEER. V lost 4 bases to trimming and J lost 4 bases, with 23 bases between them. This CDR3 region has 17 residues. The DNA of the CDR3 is TGCGCCAGCAGCCCCAAATGGAGTCTGGGACACTCTTACGAGCAGTACTTC. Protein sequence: CASSPKWSLGHSYEQYF.

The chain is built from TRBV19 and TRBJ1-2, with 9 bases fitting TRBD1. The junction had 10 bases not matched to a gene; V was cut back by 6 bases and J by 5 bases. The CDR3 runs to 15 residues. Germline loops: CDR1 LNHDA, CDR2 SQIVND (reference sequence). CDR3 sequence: CASSATGGASYGYTF. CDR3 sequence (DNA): TGTGCCAGTAGCGCCACAGGGGGCGCTTCGTATGGCTACACCTTC.

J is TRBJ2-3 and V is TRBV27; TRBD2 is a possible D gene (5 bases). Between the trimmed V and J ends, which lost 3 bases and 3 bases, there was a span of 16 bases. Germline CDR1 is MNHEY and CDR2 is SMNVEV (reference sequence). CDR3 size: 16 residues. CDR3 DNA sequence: TGTGCCAGCAGTTTCCTCTCAGGAGGTTGGACAGATACGCAGTATTTT. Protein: CASSFLSGGWTDTQYF.

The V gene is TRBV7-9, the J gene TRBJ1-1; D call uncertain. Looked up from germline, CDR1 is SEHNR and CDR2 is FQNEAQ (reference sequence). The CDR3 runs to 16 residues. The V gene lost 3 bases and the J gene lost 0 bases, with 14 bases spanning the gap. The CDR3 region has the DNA TGTGCCAGCAGCTTGCTACTGACACGAATGAACACTGAAGCTTTCTTT. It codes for CASSLLLTRMNTEAFF.

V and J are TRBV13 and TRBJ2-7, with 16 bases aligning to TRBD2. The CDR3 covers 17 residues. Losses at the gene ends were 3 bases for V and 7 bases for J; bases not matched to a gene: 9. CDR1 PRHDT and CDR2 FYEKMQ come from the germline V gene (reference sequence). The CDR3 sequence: CASSFEAGLAGGGEQYF. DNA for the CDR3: TGTGCCAGCAGCTTCGAAGCGGGACTAGCGGGAGGGGGAGAGCAGTACTTC.

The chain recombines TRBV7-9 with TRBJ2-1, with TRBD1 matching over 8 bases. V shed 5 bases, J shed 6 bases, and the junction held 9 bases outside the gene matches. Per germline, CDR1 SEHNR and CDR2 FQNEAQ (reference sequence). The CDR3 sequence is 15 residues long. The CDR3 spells CASSPNRGTGNEQFF. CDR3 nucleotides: TGTGCCAGCAGCCCCAACAGGGGGACGGGCAATGAGCAGTTCTTC.

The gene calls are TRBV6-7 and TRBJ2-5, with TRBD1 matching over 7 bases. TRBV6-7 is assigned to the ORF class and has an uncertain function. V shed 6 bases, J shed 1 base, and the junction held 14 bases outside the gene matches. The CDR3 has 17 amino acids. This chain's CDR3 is CASRLTLLDRTQETQYF. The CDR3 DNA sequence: TGTGCCAGCAGATTAACTCTATTGGACAGGACCCAAGAGACCCAGTACTTC.

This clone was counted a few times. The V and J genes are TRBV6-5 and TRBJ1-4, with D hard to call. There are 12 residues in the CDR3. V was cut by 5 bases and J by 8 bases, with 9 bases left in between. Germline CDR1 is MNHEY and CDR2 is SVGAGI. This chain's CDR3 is CASSGRGEKLFF. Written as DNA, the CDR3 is TGTGCCAGCAGTGGACGGGGAGAAAAACTGTTTTTT.

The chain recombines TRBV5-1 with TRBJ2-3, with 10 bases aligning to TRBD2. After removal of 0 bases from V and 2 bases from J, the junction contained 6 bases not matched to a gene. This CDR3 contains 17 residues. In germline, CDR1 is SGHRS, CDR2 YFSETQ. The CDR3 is CASSLATAGGPTDTQYF. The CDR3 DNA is TGCGCCAGCAGCTTGGCCACAGCGGGAGGGCCCACAGATACGCAGTATTTT. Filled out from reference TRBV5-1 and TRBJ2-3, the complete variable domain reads KAGVTQTPRYLIKTRGQQVTLSCSPISGHRSVSWYQQTPGQGLQFLFEYFSETQRNKGNFPGRFSGRQFSNSRSEMNVSTLELGDSALYLCASSLATAGGPTDTQYFGPGTRLTVL.

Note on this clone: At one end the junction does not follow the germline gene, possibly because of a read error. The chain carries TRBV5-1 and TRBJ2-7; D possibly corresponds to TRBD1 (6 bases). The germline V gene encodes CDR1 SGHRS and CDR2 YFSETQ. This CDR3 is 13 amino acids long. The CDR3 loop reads CASSPEVQQGAAF. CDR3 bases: TGCGCCAGCAGCCCAGAGGTACAACAGGGAGCAGCATTC.

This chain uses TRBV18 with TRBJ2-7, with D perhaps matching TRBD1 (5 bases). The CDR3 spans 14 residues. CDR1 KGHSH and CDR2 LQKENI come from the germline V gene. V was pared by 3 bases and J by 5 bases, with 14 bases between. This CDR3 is CASSPGDSGNEQYF. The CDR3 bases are TGTGCCAGCTCACCCGGAGACAGTGGGAACGAGCAGTACTTC.

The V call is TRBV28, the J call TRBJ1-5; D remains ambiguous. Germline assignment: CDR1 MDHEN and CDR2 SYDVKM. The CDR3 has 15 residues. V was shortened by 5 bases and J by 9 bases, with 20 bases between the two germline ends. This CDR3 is CASSLRVSSSRPQHF. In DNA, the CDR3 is TGTGCCAGCAGTCTGAGGGTCAGCAGTAGCCGGCCCCAGCATTTT. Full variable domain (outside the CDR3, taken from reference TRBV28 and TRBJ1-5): DVKVTQSSRYLVKRTGEKVFLECVQDMDHENMFWYRQDPGLGLRLIYFSYDVKMKEKGDIPEGYSVSREKKERFSLILESASTNQTSMYLCASSLRVSSSRPQHFGDGTRLSIL.

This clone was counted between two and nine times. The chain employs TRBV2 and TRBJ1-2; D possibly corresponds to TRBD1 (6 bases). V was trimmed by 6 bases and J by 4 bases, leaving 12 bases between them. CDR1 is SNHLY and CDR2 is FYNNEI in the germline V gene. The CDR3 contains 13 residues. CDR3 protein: CASRETGLYGYTF. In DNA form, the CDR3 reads TGTGCCAGCAGAGAGACAGGTCTCTATGGCTACACCTTC.

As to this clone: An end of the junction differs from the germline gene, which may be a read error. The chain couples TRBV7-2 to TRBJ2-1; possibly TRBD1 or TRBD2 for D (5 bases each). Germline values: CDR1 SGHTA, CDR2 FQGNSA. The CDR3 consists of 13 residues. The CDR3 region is CASSLGVAIEQFF. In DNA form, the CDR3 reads TGTGCCAGCAGTTTAGGGGTAGCGATAGAGCAGTTCTTC.

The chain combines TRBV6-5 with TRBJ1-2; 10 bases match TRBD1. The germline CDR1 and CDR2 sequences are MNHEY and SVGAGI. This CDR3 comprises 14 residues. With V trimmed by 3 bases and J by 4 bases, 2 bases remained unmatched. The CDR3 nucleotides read TGTGCCAGCAGTTATAGACAGGGGGCCTATGGCTACACCTTC. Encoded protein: CASSYRQGAYGYTF.

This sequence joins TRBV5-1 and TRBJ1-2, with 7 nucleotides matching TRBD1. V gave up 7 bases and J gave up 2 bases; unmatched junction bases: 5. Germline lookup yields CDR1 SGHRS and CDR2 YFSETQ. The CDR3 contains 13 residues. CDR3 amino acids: CASATGLNYGYTF. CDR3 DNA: TGCGCCAGCGCGACAGGGCTGAACTATGGCTACACCTTC.

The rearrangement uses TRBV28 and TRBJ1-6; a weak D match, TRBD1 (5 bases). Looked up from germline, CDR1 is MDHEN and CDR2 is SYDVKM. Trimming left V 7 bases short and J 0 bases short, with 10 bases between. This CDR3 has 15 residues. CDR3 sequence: CASKPDSSYNSPLHF. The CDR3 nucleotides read TGTGCCAGCAAGCCAGACAGCTCCTATAATTCACCCCTCCACTTT.

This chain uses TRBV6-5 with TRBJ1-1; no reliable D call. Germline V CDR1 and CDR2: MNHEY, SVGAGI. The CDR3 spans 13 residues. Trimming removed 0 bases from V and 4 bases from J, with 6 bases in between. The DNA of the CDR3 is TGTGCCAGCAGTTACTCGTACAGCACTGAAGCTTTCTTT. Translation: CASSYSYSTEAFF.

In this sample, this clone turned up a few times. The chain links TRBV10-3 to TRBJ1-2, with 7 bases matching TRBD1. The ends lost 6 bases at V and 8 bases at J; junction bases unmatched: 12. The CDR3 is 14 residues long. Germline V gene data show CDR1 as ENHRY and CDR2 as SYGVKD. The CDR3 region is CAIRDGQVGLGYTF. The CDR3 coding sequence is TGTGCCATCAGGGACGGACAGGTTGGGTTAGGCTACACCTTC.

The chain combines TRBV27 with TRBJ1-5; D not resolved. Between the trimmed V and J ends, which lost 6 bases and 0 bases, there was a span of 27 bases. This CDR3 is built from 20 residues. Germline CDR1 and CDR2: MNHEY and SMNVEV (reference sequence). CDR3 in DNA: TGTGCCAGCAGCTCATTCGGGGTAGGCCTCACCGAGTATAGCAATCAGCCCCAGCATTTT. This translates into CASSSFGVGLTEYSNQPQHF.

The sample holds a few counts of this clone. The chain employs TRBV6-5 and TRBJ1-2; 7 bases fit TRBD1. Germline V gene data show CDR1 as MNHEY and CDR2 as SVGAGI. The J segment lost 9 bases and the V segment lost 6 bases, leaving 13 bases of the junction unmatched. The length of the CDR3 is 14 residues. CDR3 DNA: TGTGCCAGCAGACCCCGACAGGGCCGGGGCAGCTACACCTTC. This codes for CASRPRQGRGSYTF.

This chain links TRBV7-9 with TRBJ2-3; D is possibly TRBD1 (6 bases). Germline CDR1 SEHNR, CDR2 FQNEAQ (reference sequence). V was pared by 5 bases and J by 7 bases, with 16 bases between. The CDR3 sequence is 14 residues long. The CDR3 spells CASSPPLGQNTQYF. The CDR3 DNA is TGTGCCAGCAGCCCCCCCCTTGGACAGAATACGCAGTATTTT. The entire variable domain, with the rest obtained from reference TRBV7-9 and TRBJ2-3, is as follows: DTGVSQNPRHKITKRGQNVTFRCDPISEHNRLYWYRQTLGQGPEFLTYFQNEAQLEKSRLLSDRFSAERPKGSFSTLEIQRTEQGDSAMYLCASSPPLGQNTQYFGPGTRLTVL.

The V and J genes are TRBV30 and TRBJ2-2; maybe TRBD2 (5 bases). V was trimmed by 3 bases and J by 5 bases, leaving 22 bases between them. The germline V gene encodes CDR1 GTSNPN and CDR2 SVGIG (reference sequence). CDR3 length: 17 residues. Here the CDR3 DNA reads TGTGCCTGGAGCCCCCAGTTTTCGGGATACGGGACCGGGGAGCTGTTTTTT. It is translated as CAWSPQFSGYGTGELFF. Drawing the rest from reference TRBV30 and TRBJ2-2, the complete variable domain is SQTIHQWPATLVQPVGSPLSLECTVEGTSNPNLYWYRQAAGRGLQLLFYSVGIGQISSEVPQNLSASRPQDRQFILSSKKLLLSDSGFYLCAWSPQFSGYGTGELFFGEGSRLTVL.

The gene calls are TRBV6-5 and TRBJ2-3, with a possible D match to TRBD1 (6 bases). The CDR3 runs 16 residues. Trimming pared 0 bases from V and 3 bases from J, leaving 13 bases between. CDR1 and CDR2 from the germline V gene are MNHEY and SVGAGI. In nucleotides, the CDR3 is TGTGCCAGCAGTTACTCCTCAGGGGTTAATACAGATACGCAGTATTTT. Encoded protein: CASSYSSGVNTDTQYF.

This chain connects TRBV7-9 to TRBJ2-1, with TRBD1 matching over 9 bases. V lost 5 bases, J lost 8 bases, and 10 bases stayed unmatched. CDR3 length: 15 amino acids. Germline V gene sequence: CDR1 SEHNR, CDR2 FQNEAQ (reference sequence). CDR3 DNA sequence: TGTGCCAGCAGCGGTAACAGGGGGCGCATCGATGAGCAGTTCTTC. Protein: CASSGNRGRIDEQFF.

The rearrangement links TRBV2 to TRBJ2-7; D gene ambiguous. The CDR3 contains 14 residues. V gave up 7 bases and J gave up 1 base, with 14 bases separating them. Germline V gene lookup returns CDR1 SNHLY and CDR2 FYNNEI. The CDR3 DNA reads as TGTGCCAGCAAGGATACCGCAGCGTCCTACGAGCAGTACTTC. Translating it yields CASKDTAASYEQYF.